This T cell receptor beta chain was sequenced in a study of T-cell reconstitution after alpha-beta-depleted transplantation in children. Study-level points and caveats: It was surviving recipient T cells and thymic progenitors that gave some patients high TCRbeta diversity at day 60.

With 6 bases clipped from V and 0 bases from J, the junction kept 5 bases outside the gene matches. The CDR3 is 14 residues long. Germline-derived CDR1 and CDR2 are SQVTM and ANQGSEA. With regard to this clonotype: The antigen is undetermined.

A library of TCRbeta sequences, prepared with unique molecular identifiers, was generated. From the PCR reads, TCRdb called clonotypes with MiXCR, one entry per CDR3 protein. The data contain 450,000 to 700,000 distinct CDR3 sequences, roughly 27% of them singletons. The source was PBMCs, collected before TCRalphabeta/CD19-depleted stem cell transplant. The V call is TRBV29-1, the J call TRBJ2-3; TRBD2 matches 8 bases. The sequence was collected from a boy under two years old with Wiskott-Aldrich syndrome, due to receive a stem cell transplant. The CDR3 here is CSVLSGTSTDTQYF. CDR3 nucleotides: TGCAGCGTGCTTAGCGGGACGAGCACAGATACGCAGTATTTT.